A single sample is the source of the 14 T cell receptor beta chains below, sequenced in a study of OX40 agonist ivuxolimab in advanced cancers. Sequenced by immunoSEQ multiplex PCR; TCRdb stores in-frame clones only, minus some. The sample includes about 60,000 clones, 87% of them seen just once. The specimen comprised CD4+ or CD8+ T cells sorted from blood, sampled in a trial of the OX40 agonist ivuxolimab. Receptors were obtained from an adult with an advanced solid tumor such as melanoma, head and neck, liver or kidney cancer.

The J gene is TRBJ1-2, the V gene TRBV10-3; the D gene is possibly TRBD1 (5 bases). With 4 bases removed from V and 3 bases from J, the gap between germline ends came to 9 bases. The CDR3 contains 13 residues. Germline lookup yields CDR1 ENHRY and CDR2 SYGVKD. This CDR3 reads CAISGGSYYGYTF. The DNA of the CDR3 is TGTGCCATCAGTGGGGGCAGCTACTATGGCTACACCTTC.

The chain is built from TRBV5-1 and TRBJ2-5; the D is unclear. V lost 0 bases and J 1 base, leaving 1 base between the germline ends. The CDR3 is made up of 12 amino acids. Germline CDR1 reads SGHRS; CDR2 reads YFSETQ. The CDR3 nucleotides read TGCGCCAGCAGCTTGGGCCAAGAGACCCAGTACTTC. This codes for CASSLGQETQYF.

The rearrangement joins TRBV10-3 to TRBJ1-1, with 7 bases that match TRBD1. The V and J ends lost 7 bases and 6 bases, in that order; junction bases with no gene match: 14. Germline V lookup: CDR1 ENHRY, CDR2 SYGVKD. The CDR3 length is 15 residues. CDR3 amino acids: CAINRDRGEIAEAFF. CDR3 nucleotides: TGTGCCATCAACCGGGACAGAGGCGAGATTGCTGAAGCTTTCTTT.

J is TRBJ1-2 and V is TRBV6-6, with D possibly being TRBD1 (5 bases). This CDR3 is 16 amino acids long. Deletions cut 6 bases from V and 5 bases from J, with 22 bases between. The germline CDR1 and CDR2 sequences are MNHNY and SVGAGI (reference sequence). CDR3 DNA sequence: TGTGCCAGCAGAGACCAGGGAGGCGTGAGACCTTATGGCTACACCTTC. This translates into CASRDQGGVRPYGYTF.

The chain carries TRBV19 and TRBJ1-5; D perhaps matches TRBD1 (5 bases). Germline CDR1 is LNHDA and CDR2 is SQIVND (reference sequence). The germline V and J ends were trimmed by 7 bases and 0 bases, with 10 bases remaining between them. The CDR3 is made up of 14 amino acids. This chain's CDR3 is CASTGTPSNQPQHF. CDR3 bases: TGTGCCAGTACCGGGACCCCTAGCAATCAGCCCCAGCATTTT.

J is TRBJ1-5 and V is TRBV19; D is unresolved. V lost 4 bases and J 5 bases, leaving 12 bases between the germline ends. CDR1 is LNHDA and CDR2 is SQIVND in the germline V gene (reference sequence). The CDR3 extends over 14 amino acids. This CDR3 is CASSTGMVDQPQHF. The DNA for the CDR3 is TGTGCCAGTAGTACAGGAATGGTGGATCAGCCCCAGCATTTT. Looking up the rest from reference TRBV19 and TRBJ1-5 gives the full variable domain: DGGITQSPKYLFRKEGQNVTLSCEQNLNHDAMYWYRQDPGQGLRLIYYSQIVNDFQKGDIAEGYSVSREKKESFPLTVTSAQKNPTAFYLCASSTGMVDQPQHFGDGTRLSIL.

This clone turned up a few times. CDR3 nucleotides: TGTGCCAGCAGCTCCCAGTCGGAGACCCAGTACTTC. Encoded protein: CASSSQSETQYF. The V and J genes are TRBV11-2 and TRBJ2-5; D is uncertain. Trimming took 4 bases from V and 5 from J, leaving 8 bases between them. The CDR3 totals 12 residues. Germline V gives CDR1 SGHAT, CDR2 FQNNGV.

The chain couples TRBV5-5 to TRBJ2-1; 8 nucleotides agree with TRBD1. Germline CDR1 SGHKS, CDR2 YYEKEE (reference sequence). The CDR3 is 16 residues long. J was trimmed by 2 bases and V by 0 bases; bases with no gene match: 4. The CDR3 protein is CASSLGQGKTYNEQFF. As DNA, the CDR3 is TGTGCCAGCAGCTTGGGACAGGGGAAAACCTACAATGAGCAGTTCTTC.

This clone has only a few counts. The rearrangement uses TRBV9 and TRBJ1-2; tentatively, D is TRBD1 (5 bases). Germline V gives CDR1 SGDLS, CDR2 YYNGEE. This CDR3 is built from 14 residues. Trimming cost V 3 bases and J 6 bases, with 15 bases left between them. The CDR3 here is CASSARQGVDGYTF. CDR3 sequence (DNA): TGTGCCAGCAGCGCACGCCAGGGTGTCGATGGCTACACCTTC.

V gene TRBV7-3 combines with J gene TRBJ2-3; D unclear. The germline gives CDR1 SGHTA, CDR2 FQGTGA. This CDR3 region has 13 residues. V lost 5 bases, J lost 2 bases, and 8 bases lay in between. CDR3: CASSQTFTDTQYF. The DNA for the CDR3 is TGTGCCAGCAGCCAAACCTTCACAGATACGCAGTATTTT.

This clone was found a few times. The rearrangement uses TRBV28 and TRBJ1-2, with 9 bases that match TRBD1. The CDR3 contains 14 residues. Germline-derived CDR1 and CDR2 are MDHEN and SYDVKM. V shed 3 bases, J shed 6 bases, and the junction held 5 bases outside the gene matches. The DNA for the CDR3 is TGTGCCAGCAGTTTCGGTGGGACAGGGAATGGCTACACCTTC. This gives the protein CASSFGGTGNGYTF.

The chain employs TRBV29-1 and TRBJ2-1; TRBD1 aligns across 7 bases. Germline CDR1 is SQVTM and CDR2 is ANQGSEA. Trimming took 1 base from V and 12 from J; bases not matched to a gene: 9. This CDR3 spans 13 amino acids. The CDR3 is CSVEVTEGQPQFF. DNA for the CDR3: TGCAGCGTTGAAGTCACCGAGGGACAGCCGCAGTTCTTC.

This clone was recorded a few times. This sequence joins TRBV30 and TRBJ2-5; 13 bases map to TRBD2. After removal of 4 bases from V and 7 bases from J, the junction contained 15 bases not matched to a gene. CDR1 GTSNPN and CDR2 SVGIG come from the germline V gene (reference sequence). This CDR3 region has 17 residues. The DNA for the CDR3 is TGTGCCTGGAAGGGGACTAGCGGGGTAGGATTCCGGGGGACCCAGTACTTC. It translates to CAWKGTSGVGFRGTQYF.

V and J are TRBV5-1 and TRBJ1-3, with TRBD1 as a possible D gene (5 bases). Germline CDR1 and CDR2: SGHRS and YFSETQ. The V end was cut by 3 bases, the J end by 0 bases, with 10 bases between. This CDR3 spans 15 amino acids. The chain's CDR3 is CASSSAGGSGNTIYF. The CDR3 bases are TGCGCCAGCAGCTCGGCCGGGGGCTCTGGAAACACCATATATTTT.